This T cell receptor (beta chain) was sequenced for a study of T cell repertoires in cytomegalovirus infection. Across the study: CMV infection plus the matching HLA type was flagged by public TCR beta signatures. Overall study findings and caveats: HLA-C-restricted CMV clonotypes gave the most frequent clonotype in two of eight donors. Using cumulative public TCR beta family frequency, the authors identified those who carried CMV together with the relevant HLA.

V was pared by 6 bases and J by 0 bases, with 6 bases between. CDR3 length equals 13 residues. Germline V CDR1 and CDR2: MDHEN, SYDVKM. Concerning this clonotype: Its cognate antigen is unknown.

MiXCR, applied by TCRdb to the reads, yields one record per CDR3 protein. The sample carries more than 150,000 distinct CDR3 sequences, about 25% recorded once. The TCR sequence derives from a human donor in good health (CMV status not recorded). Some clones in this sample may be carry-over from other donors' samples. Sequences were obtained from PBMCs. The genes are TRBV28 and TRBJ1-5; D is ambiguous. This CDR3 is CASRGTSNQPQHF. CDR3 coding DNA: TGTGCCAGCAGGGGAACTAGCAATCAGCCCCAGCATTTT.